A selection of T cell receptor beta chains follows, all from one sample in a study of control samples from healthy donors and cancer patients. Data came from immunoSEQ multiplex PCR; TCRdb stores just in-frame clones and leaves some out. The sample lists around 150,000 clones; about 87% were seen once. Sequencing was carried out using blood. All receptors come from a man aged 25-45 years in good health. Both conserved end residues are part of each CDR3. A D gene is named only where the DNA matches it firmly. A clone size is listed for some rows: how often the clone was seen (once, few, many), or a class if it is expanded.

j_gene | d_gene | abundance | v_gene | CDR3nt | CDR3aa
TRBJ1-2 | - | - | TRBV29-1 | TGCAGCGTTGACCAAAACGACCTGGCGAAGAATGGCTACACCTTC | CSVDQNDLAKNGYTF
TRBJ1-5 | - | - | TRBV14 | TGTGCCAGCAGCCAAGCTAGTACTAATCAGCCCCAGCATTTT | CASSQASTNQPQHF
TRBJ2-7 | TRBD1 | - | TRBV15 | TGTGCCACCAGCAGAGCGACAGGGACCGAGCAGTACTTC | CATSRATGTEQYF
TRBJ1-1 | TRBD1 | - | TRBV29-1 | TGCAGCGTCAGGGGGCGCAACACTGAAGCTTTCTTT | CSVRGRNTEAFF
TRBJ1-2 | - | - | TRBV7-9 | TGTGCCAGCAAACCATCGGGCCAGGGGAGTGGCTACACCTTC | CASKPSGQGSGYTF
TRBJ1-4 | - | - | TRBV6-5 | TGTGCCAGCAGCCCCAGTGCAACTAATGAAAAACTGTTTTTT | CASSPSATNEKLFF
TRBJ2-1 | - | - | TRBV18 | TGTGCCAGCTCACCTACTCTAGTCTATGAGCAGTTCTTC | CASSPTLVYEQFF
TRBJ2-7 | - | once | TRBV7-2 | TGTGCCAGCAGCTTAGCCGGTCTGGGGACTCGGGTCCTCGAGCAGTACTTC | CASSLAGLGTRVLEQYF
TRBJ2-1 | - | - | TRBV4-3 | TGCGCCAGCAGCCGGGACCAAGACTCCTACAATGAGCAGTTCTTC | CASSRDQDSYNEQFF
TRBJ2-3 | TRBD1 | - | TRBV6-5 | TGTGCCAGCAGTATCCGGGACAGAAACACAGATACGCAATATTTT | CASSIRDRNTDTQYF
TRBJ2-7 | TRBD2 | - | TRBV11-2 | TGTGCCAGCGGACTAGTCTACGAGCAGTACTTC | CASGLVYEQYF
TRBJ2-4 | - | once | TRBV29-1 | TGCAGCGTTGAAGATTATCGGGTAGCCAAAAACATTCAGTACTTC | CSVEDYRVAKNIQYF
TRBJ2-1 | - | - | TRBV7-9 | TGTGCCAGCAGCCTGGCTAGCGTAGCTGAGCAGTTCTTC | CASSLASVAEQFF
TRBJ2-3 | TRBD1 | - | TRBV5-1 | TGCGCCAGCAGCGACGGACAGGACACAGATACGCAGTATTTT | CASSDGQDTDTQYF
TRBJ2-7 | - | - | TRBV12-3/TRBV12-4 | TGTGCCAGCTCCCGAGACAGGTCTGGCGAGCAGTACTTC | CASSRDRSGEQYF
TRBJ1-5 | - | - | TRBV29-1 | TGCAGCGTCAGAAATAGCAATCAGCCCCAGCATTTT | CSVRNSNQPQHF
TRBJ2-3 | - | - | TRBV4-2 | TGTGCCAGCAGCCAAAGGGCCGGGGGAATGGGAGATACGCAGTATTTT | CASSQRAGGMGDTQYF
TRBJ1-5 | - | - | TRBV28 | TGTGCCAGCAAGAAGGTCCCGAGCAATCAGCCCCAGCATTTT | CASKKVPSNQPQHF
TRBJ1-1 | - | - | TRBV5-4 | TGTGCCAGCAGCTTGAATATCGCTCCCCGCAAAGCTTTCTTT | CASSLNIAPRKAFF
TRBJ2-5 | - | once | TRBV5-1 | TGCGCCAGCAGTTCTCAAGAGACCCAGTACTTC | CASSSQETQYF
TRBJ2-7 | TRBD1 | once | TRBV9 | TGTGCCAGCAGCGTAGCTACCGGGACAGCCGAGCAGTACTTC | CASSVATGTAEQYF
TRBJ1-3 | - | - | TRBV6-1 | TGTGCCAGCAGTGAAGCGCCGATCTCTCGACCTGGAAACACCATATATTTT | CASSEAPISRPGNTIYF
TRBJ2-1 | TRBD2 | - | TRBV28 | TGTGCCAGCAGTCTGACTAGCGGGAGCGGTGAGCAGTTCTTC | CASSLTSGSGEQFF
TRBJ1-1 | - | - | TRBV28 | TGTGCCAGCAGTTTGTATGGCGTGAAGGCTGAAGCTTTCTTT | CASSLYGVKAEAFF
TRBJ2-3 | - | - | TRBV5-1 | TGCGCCAGCAGCTTGGCGTCACCGGGAGACACAGATACGCAGTATTTT | CASSLASPGDTDTQYF
TRBJ2-2 | - | once | TRBV4-2 | TGTGCCAGCAGCCAAGAATACCCGGCGTACGGGGAGCTGTTTTTT | CASSQEYPAYGELFF
TRBJ2-5 | TRBD2 | - | TRBV5-4 | TGTGCCAGCAGCTTTAGCGGGGGGCGGGCCTGGGAGACCCAGTACTTC | CASSFSGGRAWETQYF
TRBJ1-2 | TRBD1 | few | TRBV6-1 | TGTGCCAGCAGTGAAGGGGACAGGCCTGGCTACACCTTC | CASSEGDRPGYTF
TRBJ2-1 | TRBD1 | - | TRBV6-5 | TGTGCCAGCAGTTACAGGGGACAGGGGGCAGGTGAGCAGTTCTTC | CASSYRGQGAGEQFF
TRBJ1-5 | - | - | TRBV19 | TGTGCCAGTAGTATAGGAGTTCAGCCCCAGCATTTT | CASSIGVQPQHF
TRBJ1-6 | - | - | TRBV5-1 | TGCGCCAGCAGCTTGGAAGGCTCCTATAATTCACCCCTCCACTTT | CASSLEGSYNSPLHF
TRBJ2-1 | TRBD2 | - | TRBV19 | TGTGCCAGTAGCACTAGCGGGGGGCGCCACAATGAGCAGTTCTTC | CASSTSGGRHNEQFF
TRBJ1-1 | - | - | TRBV18 | TGTGCCAGCTCACCACCTCAGGGAGGCACTGAAGCTTTCTTT | CASSPPQGGTEAFF
TRBJ2-5 | TRBD1 | - | TRBV10-3 | TGTGCCATCAAGGGGGACAGGAGAGGTCAAGAGACCCAGTACTTC | CAIKGDRRGQETQYF
TRBJ1-1 | - | - | TRBV25-1 | TGTGCCAGCAGGACAGGCGGGAACACTGAAGCTTTCTTT | CASRTGGNTEAFF
TRBJ2-6 | - | - | TRBV27 | TGTGCCAGCAGCCTCAGGGGAGGGGCTTCCGGCCAGGCCAACGTCCTGACTTTC | CASSLRGGASGQANVLTF
TRBJ2-5 | - | once | TRBV24-1 | TGTGCCACCAGTGCCCTGGAAGGGGCGCGAGAGACCCAGTACTTC | CATSALEGARETQYF
TRBJ1-1 | - | - | TRBV19 | TGTGCCAGTAGTCCCCGGACAGTTTGGGACACTGAAGCTTTCTTT | CASSPRTVWDTEAFF
TRBJ2-3 | - | - | TRBV29-1 | TGCAGCGTTGACACACAGCTTACAGATACGCAGTATTTT | CSVDTQLTDTQYF
TRBJ2-1 | - | - | TRBV28 | TGTGCCAGCAGTCCGCTCTATAGCTCCTACAATGAGCAGTTCTTC | CASSPLYSSYNEQFF
TRBJ1-5 | - | - | TRBV19 | TGTGCCAGTAGTATAGGGGATCAGCCCCAGCATTTT | CASSIGDQPQHF